The 9 T cell receptor beta chains listed next were all sequenced from one sample in a study of T cell repertoires in cytomegalovirus infection. TCRdb re-called the reads through MiXCR, storing one row per CDR3 protein. The sample carries almost 550,000 distinct CDR3 sequences, 16% recorded once. Sequencing was performed on CD8+ T cells from PBMCs. The receptors were sampled from a human donor in good health (CMV status not recorded). Some clones in this sample may be carry-over from other donors' samples.

This clonotype has just a few counts. CDR3 in DNA: TGTGCCAGCAGCTTAGGGGGGGGGGGCGGAGAGACCCAGTACTTC. This encodes CASSLGGGGGETQYF. This sequence joins TRBV7-8 and TRBJ2-5; perhaps TRBD2 as D (7 bases). V gave up 1 base and J gave up 4 bases, with 13 bases separating them. CDR1 is SGHVS and CDR2 is FQNEAQ in the germline V gene. The CDR3 has 15 amino acids. The entire variable domain, with the rest obtained from reference TRBV7-8 and TRBJ2-5, is as follows: GAGVSQSPRYKVAKRGQDVALRCDPISGHVSLFWYQQALGQGPEFLTYFQNEAQLDKSGLPSDRFFAERPEGSVSTLKIQRTQQEDSAVYLCASSLGGGGGETQYFGPGTRLLVL.

This clonotype has at least ten counts. This chain uses TRBV27 with TRBJ2-3; possibly TRBD2 for D (6 bases). Trimming removed 4 bases at V and 5 bases at J, with 10 bases between. Germline lookup yields CDR1 MNHEY and CDR2 SMNVEV (reference sequence). The CDR3 is 13 residues long. As DNA, the CDR3 is TGTGCCAGCAGTTACCAAGCGGGAGATACGCAGTATTTT. Residues: CASSYQAGDTQYF.

The rearrangement uses TRBV20-1 and TRBJ1-5; weak D call: TRBD1 (5 bases). Germline CDR1 reads DFQATT; CDR2 reads SNEGSKA (reference sequence). Trimming removed 1 base at V and 2 bases at J, with 15 bases between. The CDR3 is 16 residues long. DNA of the CDR3: TGCAGTGCTAGAGTAAGGGGAAGCCCGGGCAATCAGCCCCAGCATTTT. Amino acid sequence: CSARVRGSPGNQPQHF.

This rearrangement joins TRBV25-1 to TRBJ2-1, with 12 bases that match TRBD1. The ends lost 0 bases at V and 10 bases at J; junction bases unmatched: 7. CDR3 size: 16 residues. Germline assignment: CDR1 MGHDK and CDR2 SYGVNS. This CDR3 reads CASSEYRDRGRGEQFF. The CDR3 coding sequence is TGTGCCAGCAGTGAATACCGGGACAGGGGGCGCGGGGAGCAGTTCTTC. The variable domain in full, completed from reference TRBV25-1 and TRBJ2-1, reads EADIYQTPRYLVIGTGKKITLECSQTMGHDKMYWYQQDPGMELHLIHYSYGVNSTEKGDLSSESTVSRIRTEHFPLTLESARPSHTSQYLCASSEYRDRGRGEQFFGPGTRLTVL.

This clonotype was found many times. The rearrangement uses TRBV7-9 and TRBJ2-7; D possibly corresponds to TRBD2 (6 bases). The V end was cut by 5 bases, the J end by 6 bases, with 17 bases between. Germline CDR1 reads SEHNR; CDR2 reads FQNEAQ (reference sequence). This CDR3 contains 14 residues. This chain's CDR3 is CASSPPTAGIEQYF. The CDR3 coding sequence is TGTGCCAGCAGCCCCCCTACGGCGGGAATCGAGCAGTACTTC.

This clonotype turned up a few times. The chain is built from TRBV6-5 and TRBJ1-5; D perhaps matches TRBD1 (5 bases). This CDR3 has 15 residues. Trimming took 2 bases from V and 3 from J, leaving 11 bases between them. The germline V gene encodes CDR1 MNHEY and CDR2 SVGAGI. The CDR3 loop reads CASSYGQGPNQPQHF. For the CDR3, the DNA is TGTGCCAGCAGTTACGGTCAGGGTCCCAATCAGCCCCAGCATTTT.

This clonotype was picked up many times. This chain uses TRBV27 with TRBJ1-2, with TRBD1 identical over 7 bases. Germline V lookup: CDR1 MNHEY, CDR2 SMNVEV (reference sequence). The CDR3 is 14 amino acids. With V trimmed by 4 bases and J by 6 bases, 8 bases remained unmatched. CDR3 residues: CASSSAGTGDGYTF. In DNA, the CDR3 is TGTGCCAGCAGTTCGGCGGGTACAGGGGATGGCTACACCTTC.

This rearrangement joins TRBV5-1 to TRBJ2-5, with D perhaps matching TRBD1 (6 bases). The CDR3 has 15 residues. Trimming removed 1 base from V and 2 bases from J, with 12 bases in between. Germline V gene sequence: CDR1 SGHRS, CDR2 YFSETQ. This chain's CDR3 is CASSLSGRGQETQYF. CDR3 sequence (DNA): TGCGCCAGCAGCTTGAGCGGCAGGGGTCAAGAGACCCAGTACTTC.

This clonotype was recorded a few times. V is TRBV6-4 and J is TRBJ2-1, with TRBD2 matching over 8 bases. This CDR3 is 15 amino acids long. CDR1 is MRHNA, CDR2 SNTAGT, per germline. Trimming removed 3 bases from V and 8 bases from J; junction bases left unmatched: 9. CDR3 sequence reads: CASSDSAGVGDEQFF. The CDR3 DNA reads as TGTGCCAGCAGTGATTCAGCGGGAGTGGGGGATGAGCAGTTCTTC.